This T cell receptor (beta chain) emerged from a study of cytomegalovirus exposure and HLA in healthy donors (dated by TCRdb to 2016 to 2017). For context, the study as a whole: An earlier analysis of some 500 of the donors reported approximately 300 Gb of sequence data and some 100 million unique TCR beta sequences from 150 million to 200 million T cells. About 280 gigabases of sequencing data and 70 million to 95 million unique TCR sequences made up an early release that covered about 640 HLA-typed donors. Of the approximately 400 genotyped donors, approximately 81% were placed in the genetic ancestry cluster associated with self-reported Caucasian donors. The aim of the study was to test whether cataloging public T cell receptors could identify signatures of past pathogen exposure. The T cell repertoires of roughly 660 subjects were profiled by immunosequencing and related to cytomegalovirus serostatus. Besides the first cohort of approximately 710 subjects, a separate validation cohort made up of 95 to 150 different subjects was used. High-throughput TCR immunosequencing, statistical association of individual TCRs with disease status, and machine learning were combined to predict cytomegalovirus infection status. A later analysis re-analyzed previously published TCR beta repertoires from roughly 630 donors and added high-resolution HLA genotyping to study TCR occurrence patterns. In the later analysis, no new phenotypic data were used to find candidate immune exposures; instead, reliance was placed on TCR beta sequences and their occurrence across donors. In an earlier analysis of more than 550 of the donors, high-throughput TCR beta sequencing was used to judge whether each TCR beta V gene segment behaved as functional or pseudogenic. Donor age, sex, ethnicity and CMV serostatus were collected together with the repertoire data. Genome-wide SNP genotypes for about 65% of the roughly 670 donors were used in a later genetic analysis, which treated that subset as a discovery cohort. Every repertoire in the discovery cohort had been generated on one and the same sequencing platform. HLA typing included class I and class II loci at four-digit resolution. Typing coverage differed by locus: A, B, C, DRB1 and DQB1 were typed in about 629-640 donors, DQA1 in 500 to 550, DPA1 in approximately 610, and DPB1 in 472. Five DR-DQ haplotypes were handled as single units for association and clustering, since linkage in the cohort was strong. Across some 400 genotyped donors of the cohort, an average of approximately 200,000 unique TCR beta nucleotide sequences per donor were sequenced, and around 19% of those sequences were non-productive. Overall results and qualifications from the work: While some public TCRs were present in many individuals, most TCR sequences turned up only very rarely across donors. An earlier analysis of around 540 of the donors showed that most TCR beta V segments appeared in productive rearrangements either about 87% or about 30% of the time, which broadly matched IMGT annotations. HLA typing was unavailable for some donors at each locus, so association tests used only the typed subset. When HLA alleles, especially DR and DQ, strongly co-occurred, attributing TCR associations to individual alleles was difficult. In vitro tests confirmed that a few of the cytomegalovirus-associated TCR beta chains recognize cytomegalovirus antigens. The presence/absence analyses assumed that sequencing depth was roughly uniform across donors, and that assumption may not be true. According to a later genetic analysis, donors in an Asian-associated ancestry cluster had fewer N-insertions in productive TCRs than the roughly 700-donor mean. Specific HLA alleles were associated with over 15,000 TCR beta sequences at a false discovery rate of 0.05 in a later analysis. The 87-base-pair reads could not distinguish some IMGT-functional V segments, including TRBV6-2 and TRBV6-3, so those segments were excluded. The cohort was sequenced for TCR beta chains only, and without alpha or paired-chain data the features that could be detected were limited. CMV serostatus was the only immune exposure information available for the cohort. A later analysis found that TCR association rates varied across HLA loci, with DRB1 alleles showing the most associated TCRs and HLA-C alleles the fewest. Correlated functional status among segregating V segments might reflect linkage disequilibrium, but an unknown experimental factor could not be ruled out. According to a later analysis, parvovirus B19, influenza, CMV and Epstein-Barr virus appeared linked to several top co-occurrence clusters. A further reported finding was that TCR beta sequences accurately predicted the HLA-A and HLA-B alleles for most subjects in the first cohort. V-gene and J-gene trimming of TCR beta chains was associated with a missense DCLRE1C variant in a later genetic analysis, and the association was replicated in an independent cohort. According to the authors, the approach could potentially be generalized to other disease states and immunological phenotypes. Most CMV-associated TCR beta chains appeared to be HLA-restricted in a later analysis, and the HLA associations seemed to be driven largely by CMV exposure. In a later analysis, HLA-associated TCR beta chains were found to be more clonally expanded and to have lower generation probabilities than equally common non-associated chains. In both the original and validation cohorts, the classifier was reported to diagnose cytomegalovirus status with high specificity and sensitivity. The study gave a list of about 150 TCR beta chains associated with cytomegalovirus. The earlier analysis of almost 600 of the donors excluded 15 to 20 rarely observed V segments, including chromosome 9 orphons, because counts were too low. A group of highly shared sequence variants was considered likely to be a technical artifact of the sequencing pipeline.

Turning to this clone: This clone's antigen is unknown. Per-nucleotide qualities are absent, and no much larger clonotype sits a single base away.

Libraries were constructed by the immunoSEQ multiplex PCR assay. For the multiplex PCR, a mixture combining 60 forward primers for TCR Vbeta segments and 13 reverse primers for TCR Jbeta segments was used. A multiplex PCR assay on genomic DNA amplified the CDR3 region of rearranged TCR beta genes. On the Illumina HiSeq System, the amplified TCR beta libraries were sequenced as 87-base-pair reads. In the original analysis: A later analysis tallied around 80 million unique TCR beta chains across the 700 or so repertoires, and roughly 11 million of those chains were shared by two or more donors. Raw reads were error-corrected and collapsed into unique sequences by a nearest-neighbor algorithm in which closely related sequences were merged to remove PCR and sequencing errors. CDR3 sequences were aligned to IMGT reference sequences to assign V, D and J gene segments. For a sequence to be retained, at least a six-nucleotide match to both a V gene segment and a J gene segment was required. A rearrangement was called productive if the CDR3 had no stop codons and remained in frame with V and J, and every other rearrangement was called non-productive. CDR3 was defined by IMGT convention, running from the second conserved V-encoded cysteine to the conserved J-encoded phenylalanine. The earlier analysis of 587 of the donors excluded sequences that lacked an unambiguous match to a single V gene segment. In an earlier analysis of about 590 of the donors, a V segment was called functional when productive rearrangements were above 56.7%, and segregating when the standard deviation between donors exceeded 5%. A statistical classification framework was developed to diagnose cytomegalovirus status using the catalog of TCR beta chain sequences. In a later analysis, TCR nucleotide sequences were compared against IMGT/GENE-DB human TR gene sequences so that V and J genes could be assigned. The TCRdist pipeline was used in a later analysis to assign CDR3 sequences and most-parsimonious VDJ recombination scenarios. In a later analysis, each TCR beta chain was defined by its CDR3 amino acid sequence together with its V-gene family, and reads lacking a unique V-gene family were excluded. In a later analysis, around 600 highly shared, low-generation-probability nucleotide sequences were removed to address suspected cross-contamination and a sequencing artifact. In a later analysis, a clonal expansion index was calculated for each public chain from normalized within-repertoire ranks of inferred template counts. A later analysis computed generation probabilities with a VDJ recombination model fitted to out-of-frame rearrangements, and checked the results against IGoR. In a later analysis, hypergeometric tests were used to score TCR-TCR, TCR-HLA and TCR-CMV co-occurrence, with a repertoire-size bias correction applied to TCR pairs. To estimate false discovery rates, a later analysis permuted the HLA or CMV assignments 20 times. In a later analysis, co-occurring TCRs were grouped using DBSCAN, and TCRdist sequence similarity was added for clustering within HLA-allele-positive subsets. For co-occurrence clustering, repertoires with fewer than 30,000 or more than 120,000 public chains were excluded, along with 4 to 6 repertoires with anomalous nucleotide sharing. TCRdb provides this immuneACCESS table in a form limited to in-frame rearrangements. Some clones are lacking; in checked studies, under half of them reflect an unresolved V gene, and why the rest are absent is not known. V and J calls and clone size are given by that table; D and trimming were obtained from the DNA. This sample comprises about 120,000 clones, roughly 80% of them detected only once. 2.7% of the sample belongs to the ten largest clones.

The cohort consisted of 600 or so healthy bone marrow donors. All cohort members were sampled while nominally healthy, although unrecorded immune exposures were likely present. The donor tested CMV seropositive and was one of the 289 seropositive cohort members. A peripheral blood sample was provided by each donor, and peripheral blood mononuclear cells were used for TCR beta sequencing. The Qiagen DNeasy Blood Extraction Kit was used to extract genomic DNA from the blood cell samples. The CDR3 spans 15 residues, from the cysteine through the phenylalanine. Only the CDR3 portion is preserved as DNA: 45 bases, with reading frame beginning at the first base. Taken from the germline V gene, the CDR1 and CDR2 loops are SNHLY and FYNNEI. Relative to germline, V is missing 6 bases and J is missing 3 bases, with 11 bases of the junction outside any gene match.

The rearrangement combines TRBV2 with TRBJ2-7, and TRBD1 aligns with 7 junction nucleotides. This clonotype originated in a woman aged 40 to 50 in good health and CMV-seropositive. Sample: PBMCs. The DNA sequence is given as TGTGCCAGCAGCCTAAGGGGGACAGTTAACTACGAGCAGTACTTC. Its product reads: CASSLRGTVNYEQYF.